These 17 T cell receptor beta chains were sequenced from one sample in a study of OX40 agonist ivuxolimab in advanced cancers. Measured with immunoSEQ multiplex PCR; TCRdb has only the in-frame clones, and not every one. The table lists roughly 45,000 clones, around nine tenths of them singletons. The sequences come from CD4+ or CD8+ T cells sorted from blood, collected in a trial of the OX40 agonist ivuxolimab. These receptors originate from an adult with an advanced solid tumor such as melanoma, head and neck, liver or kidney cancer.

V is TRBV2 and J is TRBJ2-7; TRBD1 might be the D (6 bases). V lost 3 bases to trimming and J lost 3 bases, with 12 bases between them. The CDR3 loop spans 14 amino acids. Looked up from germline, CDR1 is SNHLY and CDR2 is FYNNEI. CDR3 residues: CASSESGRGYEQYF. In nucleotides, the CDR3 is TGTGCCAGCAGTGAGTCGGGCAGGGGCTACGAGCAGTACTTC.

The rearrangement joins TRBV19 to TRBJ1-1, with D unresolved. This CDR3 is built from 15 residues. In germline, CDR1 is LNHDA, CDR2 SQIVND (reference sequence). Trimming removed 5 bases from V and 3 bases from J, with 16 bases in between. In nucleotides, the CDR3 is TGTGCCAGTAGTGACATCCGGGAGGCGGACACTGAAGCTTTCTTT. Amino acid sequence: CASSDIREADTEAFF. The full variable domain, in which reference TRBV19 and TRBJ1-1 provide the parts outside the CDR3, is DGGITQSPKYLFRKEGQNVTLSCEQNLNHDAMYWYRQDPGQGLRLIYYSQIVNDFQKGDIAEGYSVSREKKESFPLTVTSAQKNPTAFYLCASSDIREADTEAFFGQGTRLTVV.

The rearrangement joins TRBV5-4 to TRBJ2-1; 8 nucleotides agree with TRBD2. CDR1 SGHNT and CDR2 YYREEE come from the germline V gene (reference sequence). This CDR3 has 16 amino acids. J gave up 4 bases and V 1 base, and 7 bases lay outside the gene matches. The CDR3 loop reads CASSLRGGGLYNEQFF. As DNA, the CDR3 is TGTGCCAGCAGCTTGCGGGGGGGCGGCCTTTACAATGAGCAGTTCTTC.

V usage is TRBV7-9 and J usage is TRBJ2-7, with 7 nucleotides matching TRBD1. Germline CDR1 and CDR2: SEHNR and FQNEAQ (reference sequence). The CDR3 is 15 amino acids. V gave up 5 bases and J gave up 0 bases; unmatched junction bases: 7. The CDR3 DNA reads as TGTGCCAGCAGCCGCTGGGACAGAAACTCCTACGAGCAGTACGTC. Protein: CASSRWDRNSYEQYV.

This rearrangement joins TRBV19 to TRBJ2-2, with no clear D. V lost 3 bases and J lost 4, with 3 bases in between. Germline CDR1 reads LNHDA; CDR2 reads SQIVND (reference sequence). The CDR3 loop spans 12 amino acids. The CDR3, as DNA: TGTGCCAGTAGTATCACCACCGGGGAGCTGTTTTTT. Translated: CASSITTGELFF.

The V call is TRBV2, the J call TRBJ1-3, with TRBD1 as a possible D gene (6 bases). Trimming removed 7 bases at V and 4 bases at J, with 14 bases between. Per the germline V gene, CDR1 is SNHLY and CDR2 is FYNNEI. The CDR3 extends over 14 amino acids. The DNA of the CDR3 is TGTGCCAGCACTGGGATGGACAGCGGAAACACCATATATTTT. It is translated as CASTGMDSGNTIYF. The whole variable domain, filled in from reference TRBV2 and TRBJ1-3, reads EPEVTQTPSHQVTQMGQEVILRCVPISNHLYFYWYRQILGQKVEFLVSFYNNEISEKSEIFDDQFSVERPDGSNFTLKIRSTKLEDSAMYFCASTGMDSGNTIYFGEGSWLTVV.

The V call is TRBV27, the J call TRBJ2-1, with a tentative D call TRBD1 (6 bases). The CDR3 loop spans 12 amino acids. Looked up from germline, CDR1 is MNHEY and CDR2 is SMNVEV (reference sequence). V dropped 6 bases and J dropped 5 bases, with 8 bases sitting between them. CDR3 in amino acids: CASRGQNNEQFF. CDR3 DNA sequence: TGTGCCAGCAGGGGACAAAACAATGAGCAGTTCTTC.

The chain recombines TRBV25-1 with TRBJ1-5, with D uncertain. CDR3 length equals 14 residues. V lost 1 base and J 7 bases, leaving 11 bases between the germline ends. CDR1 and CDR2 from the germline V gene are MGHDK and SYGVNS. The CDR3 DNA follows: TGTGCCAGCAGTGAATGGGAAGTCGGGCAGCCCCAGCATTTT. Translated, it gives CASSEWEVGQPQHF.

This clone is judged medium-sized. The same CDR3 also results from other DNA sequences found in this sample. V gene TRBV6-1 combines with J gene TRBJ1-5; tentatively, D is TRBD1 (6 bases). The length of the CDR3 is 15 residues. Trimming left V 5 bases short and J 0 bases short, with 11 bases between. Germline CDR1 MNHNS, CDR2 SASEGT. DNA for the CDR3: TGTGCCAGCAGTTGGACAGAGGGTAGCAATCAGCCCCAGCATTTT. Protein: CASSWTEGSNQPQHF.

The CDR3 region is CASRLAGGRGSDTQYF. The CDR3 DNA reads TGTGCAAGTCGCTTAGCAGGGGGTAGAGGCTCAGATACGCAGTATTTT. The chain employs TRBV12-2 and TRBJ2-3; the table's D call of TRBD1 was not tested on the DNA. TRBV12-2 represents a pseudogene. The CDR3 totals 16 residues.

The rearrangement links TRBV5-4 to TRBJ1-1; tentative D call: TRBD1 (5 bases). Trimming removed 2 bases at V and 8 bases at J, with 13 bases between. CDR1 is SGHNT, CDR2 YYREEE, per germline (reference sequence). This CDR3 region has 13 residues. The CDR3 coding sequence is TGTGCCAGCAGCTTACCGGGACGAGAAGAAGCTTTCTTT. Translating gives CASSLPGREEAFF.

V is TRBV5-6 and J is TRBJ1-5; possible D gene TRBD1, 5 bases. Trimming pared 0 bases from V and 2 bases from J, leaving 12 bases between. This CDR3 region has 16 residues. The germline gives CDR1 SGHDT, CDR2 YYEEEE. The CDR3 DNA reads TGTGCCAGCAGCTTGGCGGCAGGGAATGGCAATCAGCCCCAGCATTTT. This translates into CASSLAAGNGNQPQHF.

The rearrangement joins TRBV27 to TRBJ1-6; D unresolved. The CDR3 has 13 amino acids. Looked up from germline, CDR1 is MNHEY and CDR2 is SMNVEV (reference sequence). Trimming stripped 2 bases from V and 10 bases from J, with 9 bases between. CDR3 nucleotides: TGTGCCAGCAGTTTACCCGGAGGGTCACCCCTCCACTTT. Protein product: CASSLPGGSPLHF.

The chain recombines TRBV27 with TRBJ1-6; 10 bases fit TRBD1. Per germline, CDR1 MNHEY and CDR2 SMNVEV (reference sequence). The CDR3 covers 15 residues. The junction had 6 bases not matched to a gene; V was cut back by 5 bases and J by 8 bases. The chain's CDR3 is CASSTTGGRYSPLHF. The CDR3 nucleotides read TGTGCCAGCAGTACGACAGGGGGCAGGTATTCACCCCTCCACTTT.

This rearrangement joins TRBV21-1 to TRBJ2-5; TRBD2 is the table's D call, not checked against the DNA. TRBV21-1 is described as a pseudogene. The CDR3 length is 17 residues. The CDR3 DNA sequence: TGTGCCAGCAGCAAAGCGCGTAGCGGGGGACCTCAAGAGACCCAGTACTTC. This encodes CASSKARSGGPQETQYF.

This chain uses TRBV28 with TRBJ1-4; TRBD1 matches 9 bases. J was trimmed by 5 bases and V by 6 bases; bases with no gene match: 4. The CDR3 consists of 14 residues. Germline CDR1 is MDHEN and CDR2 is SYDVKM. The CDR3 spells CASSQGQGNEKLFF. CDR3 nucleotides: TGTGCCAGCAGCCAAGGACAGGGGAATGAAAAACTGTTTTTT.

The CDR3 spells CASSSSGGSTPDTQYF. The DNA for the CDR3 is TGCGCCAGCAGCTCTAGCGGGGGATCCACGCCAGATACGCAGTATTTT. The chain has TRBV4-1 and TRBJ2-3; 10 nucleotides agree with TRBD2. The J segment lost 4 bases and the V segment lost 5 bases, leaving 9 bases of the junction unmatched. Germline V lookup: CDR1 MGHRA, CDR2 YSYEKL. The CDR3 has 16 residues.